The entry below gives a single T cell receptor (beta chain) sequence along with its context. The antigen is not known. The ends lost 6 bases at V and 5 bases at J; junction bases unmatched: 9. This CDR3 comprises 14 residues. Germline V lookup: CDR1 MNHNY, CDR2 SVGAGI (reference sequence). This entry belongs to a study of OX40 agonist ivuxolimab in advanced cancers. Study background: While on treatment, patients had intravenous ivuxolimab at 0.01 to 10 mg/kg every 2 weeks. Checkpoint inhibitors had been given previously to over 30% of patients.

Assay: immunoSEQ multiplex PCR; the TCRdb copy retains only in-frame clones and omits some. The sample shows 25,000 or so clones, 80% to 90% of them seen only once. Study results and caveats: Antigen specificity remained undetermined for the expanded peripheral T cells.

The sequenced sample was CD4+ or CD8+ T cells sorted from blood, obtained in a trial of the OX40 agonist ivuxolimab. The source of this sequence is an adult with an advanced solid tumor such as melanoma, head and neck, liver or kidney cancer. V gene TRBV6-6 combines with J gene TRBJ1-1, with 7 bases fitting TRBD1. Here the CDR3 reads CASRRDRRDTEAFF. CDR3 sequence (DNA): TGTGCCAGCAGACGGGACAGAAGAGATACTGAAGCTTTCTTT.